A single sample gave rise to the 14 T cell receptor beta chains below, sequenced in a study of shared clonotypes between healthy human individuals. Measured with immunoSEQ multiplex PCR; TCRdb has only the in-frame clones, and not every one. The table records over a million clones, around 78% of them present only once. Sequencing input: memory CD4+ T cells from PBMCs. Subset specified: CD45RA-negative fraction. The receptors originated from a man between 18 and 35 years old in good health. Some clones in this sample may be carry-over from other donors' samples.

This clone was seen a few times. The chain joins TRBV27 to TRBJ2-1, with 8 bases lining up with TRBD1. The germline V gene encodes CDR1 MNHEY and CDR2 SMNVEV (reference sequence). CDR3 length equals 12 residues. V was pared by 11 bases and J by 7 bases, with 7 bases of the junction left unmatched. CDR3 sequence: CAGRQGRNEQFF. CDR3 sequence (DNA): TGTGCCGGTAGACAGGGGAGAAATGAGCAGTTCTTC.

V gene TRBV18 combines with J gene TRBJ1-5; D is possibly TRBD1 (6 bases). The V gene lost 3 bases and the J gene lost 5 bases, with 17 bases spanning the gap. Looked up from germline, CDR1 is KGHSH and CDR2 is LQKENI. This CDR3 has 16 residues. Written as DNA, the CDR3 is TGTGCCAGCTCACCGGACAGACCCGGGACCGATCAGCCCCAGCATTTT. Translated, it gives CASSPDRPGTDQPQHF.

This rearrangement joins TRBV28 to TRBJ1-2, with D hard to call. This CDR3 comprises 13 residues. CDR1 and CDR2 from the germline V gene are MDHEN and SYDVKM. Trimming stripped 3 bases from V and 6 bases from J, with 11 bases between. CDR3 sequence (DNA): TGTGCCAGCAGTTTTATCCGGACGGATGGCTACACCTTC. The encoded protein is CASSFIRTDGYTF.

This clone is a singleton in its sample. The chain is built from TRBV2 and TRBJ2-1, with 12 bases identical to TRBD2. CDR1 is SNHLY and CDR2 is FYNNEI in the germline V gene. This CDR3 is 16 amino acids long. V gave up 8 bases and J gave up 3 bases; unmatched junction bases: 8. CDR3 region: CASQTSGSFGYNEQFF. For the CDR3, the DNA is TGTGCCAGCCAGACTAGCGGGAGTTTTGGCTACAATGAGCAGTTCTTC.

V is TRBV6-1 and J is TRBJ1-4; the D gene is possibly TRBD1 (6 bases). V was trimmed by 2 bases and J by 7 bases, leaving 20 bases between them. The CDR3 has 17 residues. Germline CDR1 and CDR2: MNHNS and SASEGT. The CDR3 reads CASSETAKGERGEKLFF. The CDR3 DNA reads TGTGCCAGCAGTGAAACCGCGAAGGGGGAAAGGGGTGAAAAACTGTTTTTT.

CDR3 sequence: CASSPPAGQGVLGHF. The DNA of the CDR3 is TGTGCCAGCAGTCCCCCCGCCGGACAGGGGGTTTTGGGGCATTTT. The rearrangement links TRBV28 to TRBJ1-5, with 10 positions matching TRBD1. V shed 5 bases and J 15 bases; nucleotides not matched to a gene: 16. Germline V gene sequence: CDR1 MDHEN, CDR2 SYDVKM. The CDR3 runs 15 residues.

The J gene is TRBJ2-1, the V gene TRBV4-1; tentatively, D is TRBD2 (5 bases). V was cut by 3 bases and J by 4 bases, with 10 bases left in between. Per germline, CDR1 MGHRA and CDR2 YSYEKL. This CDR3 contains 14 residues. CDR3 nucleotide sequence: TGCGCCAGCAGCCAGGGTACTAGATACAATGAGCAGTTCTTC. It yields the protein CASSQGTRYNEQFF.

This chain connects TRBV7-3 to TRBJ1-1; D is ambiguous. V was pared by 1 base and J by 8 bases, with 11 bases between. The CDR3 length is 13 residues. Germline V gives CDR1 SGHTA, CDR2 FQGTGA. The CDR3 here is CASSLMSRSEAFF. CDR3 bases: TGTGCCAGCAGCTTAATGAGTCGCAGCGAAGCTTTCTTT.

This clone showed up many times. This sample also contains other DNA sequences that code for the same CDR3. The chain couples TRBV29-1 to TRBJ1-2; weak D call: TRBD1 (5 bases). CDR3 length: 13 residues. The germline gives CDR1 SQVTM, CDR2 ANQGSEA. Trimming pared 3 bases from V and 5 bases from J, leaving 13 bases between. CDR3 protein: CSVDPQGGYGYTF. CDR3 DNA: TGCAGCGTTGACCCCCAGGGCGGGTATGGCTACACCTTC.

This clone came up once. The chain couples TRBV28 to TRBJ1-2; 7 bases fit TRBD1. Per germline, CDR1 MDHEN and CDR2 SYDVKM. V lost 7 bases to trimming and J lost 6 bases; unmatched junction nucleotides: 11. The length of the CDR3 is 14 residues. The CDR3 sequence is CASNSAGTVNGYTF. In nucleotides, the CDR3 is TGTGCCAGCAACTCAGCAGGGACAGTGAATGGCTACACCTTC.

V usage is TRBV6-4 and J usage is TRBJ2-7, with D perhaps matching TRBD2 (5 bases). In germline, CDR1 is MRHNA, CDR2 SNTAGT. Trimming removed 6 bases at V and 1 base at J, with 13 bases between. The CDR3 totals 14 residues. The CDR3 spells CASRPPAGSYEQYF. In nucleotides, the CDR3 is TGTGCCAGCAGGCCCCCCGCGGGTTCCTACGAGCAGTACTTC.

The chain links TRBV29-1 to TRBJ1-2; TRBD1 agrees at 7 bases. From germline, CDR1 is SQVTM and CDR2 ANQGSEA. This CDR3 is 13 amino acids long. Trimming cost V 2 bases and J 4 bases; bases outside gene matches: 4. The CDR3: CSVERGDSYGYTF. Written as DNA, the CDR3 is TGCAGCGTTGAAAGGGGGGACAGCTATGGCTACACCTTC.

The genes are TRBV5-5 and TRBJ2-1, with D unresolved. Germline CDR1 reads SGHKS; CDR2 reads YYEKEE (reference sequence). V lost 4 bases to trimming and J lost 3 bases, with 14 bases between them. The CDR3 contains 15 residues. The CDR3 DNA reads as TGTGCCAGCAGCGAACTTTGGGCCTTCTACAATGAGCAGTTCTTC. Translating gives CASSELWAFYNEQFF.

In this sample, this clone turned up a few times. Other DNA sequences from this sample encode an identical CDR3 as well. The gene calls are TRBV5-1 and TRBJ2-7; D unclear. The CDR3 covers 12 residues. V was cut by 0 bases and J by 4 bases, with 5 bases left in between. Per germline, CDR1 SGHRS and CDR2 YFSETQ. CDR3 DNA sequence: TGCGCCAGCAGCTTGGAAGGTTACGAGCAGTACTTC. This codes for CASSLEGYEQYF.